The 21 T cell receptor beta chains below come from one sample, sequenced in a study of blood T cell repertoires in COVID-19. Some clones are missing from TCRdb's copy, which holds only in-frame ones; the method was immunoSEQ multiplex PCR. The sample consists of under 300,000 clones, 70% to 85% of them appearing once. The sequencing sample was made of peripheral blood. The source of these receptors is an elderly woman with active or convalescent COVID-19.

This chain links TRBV7-6 with TRBJ1-6; 7 bases fit TRBD1. This CDR3 contains 16 residues. J gave up 2 bases and V 7 bases, and 8 bases lay outside the gene matches. Germline loops: CDR1 SGHVS, CDR2 FNYEAQ. For the CDR3, the DNA is TGTGCCAGCACCTCCGACAGGGTCACCTATAATTCACCCCTCCACTTT. It encodes CASTSDRVTYNSPLHF.

This clone was found a few times. The rearrangement joins TRBV15 to TRBJ2-3; D not resolved. This CDR3 comprises 14 residues. Germline assignment: CDR1 LNHNV and CDR2 YYDKDF (reference sequence). The germline V and J ends were trimmed by 4 bases and 1 base, with 9 bases remaining between them. The CDR3 nucleotides are TGTGCCACCAGCACGGGTTTCGGCACAGATACGCAGTATTTT. Protein sequence: CATSTGFGTDTQYF.

The CDR3 loop is CASTSGTGTWDTQYF. Written as DNA, the CDR3 is TGTGCCAGCACTTCCGGGACAGGGACCTGGGATACGCAGTATTTT. The chain combines TRBV27 with TRBJ2-3; 9 bases are shared with TRBD1. Losses at the gene ends were 7 bases for V and 6 bases for J; bases not matched to a gene: 11. The CDR3 contains 15 residues. Germline V gene data show CDR1 as MNHEY and CDR2 as SMNVEV (reference sequence).

This clone was counted a few times. The genes are TRBV30 and TRBJ1-1, with D uncertain. Germline-derived CDR1 and CDR2 are GTSNPN and SVGIG (reference sequence). With 1 base removed from V and 5 bases from J, the gap between germline ends came to 11 bases. The CDR3 runs 13 residues. DNA of the CDR3: TGTGCCTGGAGTGCGCAGGAGGCGACTGAAGCTTTCTTT. Encoded protein: CAWSAQEATEAFF.

V and J are TRBV28 and TRBJ2-2; D uncertain. Trimming pared 5 bases from V and 3 bases from J, leaving 13 bases between. Germline V gene sequence: CDR1 MDHEN, CDR2 SYDVKM. The CDR3 is 15 amino acids. The CDR3 DNA follows: TGTGCCAGCAGTCCTCTCGTGACATACACCGGGGAGCTGTTTTTT. Its translation: CASSPLVTYTGELFF.

The rearrangement uses TRBV10-3 and TRBJ2-1; perhaps TRBD2 as D (6 bases). The V gene's germline CDR1 is ENHRY and CDR2 SYGVKD. The CDR3 totals 15 residues. Trimming cost V 2 bases and J 3 bases, with 11 bases left between them. Here the CDR3 reads CAISEAGLDYNEQFF. DNA for the CDR3: TGTGCCATCAGTGAGGCGGGGCTAGACTACAATGAGCAGTTCTTC.

V usage is TRBV2 and J usage is TRBJ1-5; D remains unclear. The ends were cut back, 1 base at V and 3 bases at J, with 4 bases in the middle. The CDR3 extends over 13 amino acids. Germline V lookup: CDR1 SNHLY, CDR2 FYNNEI. CDR3 sequence (DNA): TGTGCCAGCAGTGAAGGGCACAATCAGCCCCAGCATTTT. It encodes CASSEGHNQPQHF.

The chain uses TRBV10-1 and TRBJ1-4; D not certain. Trimming shortened V by 6 bases and J by 4 bases, and 12 bases separated the two germline ends. The CDR3 runs 14 residues. CDR1 is WNHNN and CDR2 is SYGVQD in the germline V gene (reference sequence). CDR3 sequence: CASSGGRNNEKLFF. Written as DNA, the CDR3 is TGCGCCAGCAGCGGAGGGCGAAATAATGAAAAACTGTTTTTT.

V usage is TRBV15 and J usage is TRBJ1-4; 8 positions agree with TRBD1. The length of the CDR3 is 14 residues. CDR1 and CDR2 from the germline V gene are LNHNV and YYDKDF (reference sequence). J was trimmed by 11 bases and V by 8 bases; bases with no gene match: 13. The CDR3 nucleotides are TGTGCCACCCGGCCCCGGACAGGGAGTGGGAAACTGTTTTTT. The encoded protein is CATRPRTGSGKLFF.

This clone was observed once. V and J are TRBV6-5 and TRBJ2-6; D might be TRBD2 (6 bases). The CDR3 contains 16 residues. Germline lookup yields CDR1 MNHEY and CDR2 SVGAGI. Trimming pared 2 bases from V and 0 bases from J, leaving 8 bases between. CDR3 sequence: CASSYGGDSGANVLTF. CDR3 coding DNA: TGTGCCAGCAGTTACGGAGGGGACTCTGGGGCCAACGTCCTGACTTTC.

The chain joins TRBV19 to TRBJ1-5; the D gene is possibly TRBD1 (6 bases). Germline V gene data show CDR1 as LNHDA and CDR2 as SQIVND (reference sequence). The CDR3 spans 16 residues. V gave up 0 bases and J gave up 3 bases, with 12 bases separating them. The CDR3 DNA sequence: TGTGCCAGTAGTATAGATGGGGGCGTTCCCAATCAGCCCCAGCATTTT. Translated, it gives CASSIDGGVPNQPQHF.

The chain joins TRBV27 to TRBJ2-3; possible D gene TRBD2, 5 bases. CDR1 MNHEY and CDR2 SMNVEV come from the germline V gene (reference sequence). V gave up 2 bases and J gave up 6 bases, with 9 bases separating them. This CDR3 has 13 residues. CDR3 nucleotide sequence: TGTGCCAGCAGTTTAGCCGAGCGGGATACGCAGTATTTT. It encodes CASSLAERDTQYF.

V usage is TRBV10-3 and J usage is TRBJ2-7, with 7 positions matching TRBD2. Germline values: CDR1 ENHRY, CDR2 SYGVKD. CDR3 length: 14 amino acids. Trimming removed 7 bases from V and 0 bases from J; junction bases left unmatched: 6. CDR3 loop: CAITPAGRSYEQYF. The CDR3, as DNA: TGTGCCATCACCCCAGCGGGACGCTCCTACGAGCAGTACTTC.

The chain's CDR3 is CASSGTSGKETQYF. The CDR3 bases are TGTGCCAGCTCCGGGACTAGCGGTAAAGAGACCCAGTACTTC. V usage is TRBV18 and J usage is TRBJ2-5; 11 bases are shared with TRBD2. This CDR3 spans 14 amino acids. Germline V gene data show CDR1 as KGHSH and CDR2 as LQKENI. V was clipped by 6 bases and J by 3 bases; unmatched bases: 3.

The chain is built from TRBV5-1 and TRBJ1-4, with 8 bases fitting TRBD1. This CDR3 comprises 14 residues. The germline gives CDR1 SGHRS, CDR2 YFSETQ. With 1 base clipped from V and 8 bases from J, the junction kept 4 bases outside the gene matches. The DNA for the CDR3 is TGCGCCAGCAGCTTGCAGGGGGCGCCGGAAAAACTGTTTTTT. Amino acids: CASSLQGAPEKLFF.

V usage is TRBV28 and J usage is TRBJ2-7, with D perhaps matching TRBD2 (6 bases). The length of the CDR3 is 18 residues. Germline CDR1 is MDHEN and CDR2 is SYDVKM. With 4 bases removed from V and 0 bases from J, the gap between germline ends came to 22 bases. This CDR3 reads CASSSRGSGGGSSYEQYF. The CDR3 DNA is TGTGCCAGCAGTTCCCGGGGTAGCGGTGGGGGAAGCTCCTACGAGCAGTACTTC.

The V and J genes are TRBV2 and TRBJ2-1; D is unresolved. Germline V gene data show CDR1 as SNHLY and CDR2 as FYNNEI. V gave up 2 bases and J gave up 13 bases, with 12 bases separating them. The CDR3 is 12 residues long. CDR3 bases: TGTGCCAGCAGTGAACTGCCGCGTTCTCAGTTCTTC. Translation: CASSELPRSQFF.

The chain joins TRBV12-3 or TRBV12-4 to TRBJ1-1; D call uncertain. The CDR3 totals 13 residues. Trimming left V 4 bases short and J 0 bases short, with 6 bases between. In nucleotides, the CDR3 is TGTGCCAGCAGTTCCCACATGAACACTGAAGCTTTCTTT. Protein product: CASSSHMNTEAFF.

This clone occurred once. The chain is built from TRBV7-8 and TRBJ1-2; tentatively, D is TRBD1 (5 bases). The CDR3 has 15 residues. The V gene lost 0 bases and the J gene lost 7 bases, with 15 bases spanning the gap. Looked up from germline, CDR1 is SGHVS and CDR2 is FQNEAQ. The CDR3 sequence is CASSLAPGGSGGYTF. CDR3 nucleotide sequence: TGTGCCAGCAGCTTAGCCCCCGGGGGGTCGGGTGGCTACACCTTC.

Only one count was recorded for this clone. The CDR3 sequence: CASSEGLAGGFGSYNEQFF. CDR3 nucleotide sequence: TGTGCCAGCAGTGAAGGACTAGCGGGGGGCTTTGGCTCCTACAATGAGCAGTTCTTC. The gene calls are TRBV2 and TRBJ2-1; TRBD2 matches 13 bases. The germline gives CDR1 SNHLY, CDR2 FYNNEI. The J segment lost 0 bases and the V segment lost 1 base, leaving 6 bases of the junction unmatched. This CDR3 region has 19 residues.

This clone was found a few times. J is TRBJ2-3 and V is TRBV19; weak D call: TRBD2 (6 bases). The CDR3 contains 16 residues. Trimming removed 4 bases at V and 6 bases at J, with 20 bases between. CDR1 is LNHDA and CDR2 is SQIVND in the germline V gene (reference sequence). The CDR3 nucleotides are TGTGCCAGTAGTAGTCCCCGGGACTCGTCTCGGGATACGCAGTATTTT. This sequence encodes CASSSPRDSSRDTQYF.